The 3 T cell receptor beta chains in this list originate from one sample, sequenced in a study of cytomegalovirus exposure and HLA in healthy donors. PCR employed 60 Vbeta and 13 Jbeta primers. The protocol was immunoSEQ multiplex PCR, while the TCRdb copy is restricted to in-frame clones and leaves out a portion. The repertoire has 200,000 to 250,000 clones, 78% of them found once; the top ten carry 0.45% to 0.5%. The sample comprised PBMCs. These receptors were collected from a boy between 10 and 17 years old in good health and CMV-seronegative.

The chain couples TRBV10-3 to TRBJ2-3; the match to TRBD1 covers 9 bases. The CDR3 has 15 amino acids. V lost 6 bases, J lost 0 bases, and 4 bases stayed unmatched. From germline, CDR1 is ENHRY and CDR2 SYGVKD. This CDR3 is CAIRGDRASTDTQYF. DNA for the CDR3: TGTGCCATCAGAGGGGACAGGGCAAGCACAGATACGCAGTATTTT.

With respect to this clone: The junction and the germline gene differ at one end; a read error may be behind it. The chain recombines TRBV5-1 with TRBJ1-2; 7 bases agree with TRBD1. Germline CDR1 and CDR2: SGHRS and YFSETQ. The CDR3 sequence is 15 residues long. The CDR3, as DNA: TGCGCCAGCAGCCCCCCCCCGGGACAGAGCTATGGCTACCCCTTC. This sequence encodes CASSPPPGQSYGYPF.

This clone was recorded a few times. The genes are TRBV18 and TRBJ1-1; maybe TRBD1 (6 bases). This CDR3 contains 14 residues. Trimming stripped 6 bases from V and 5 bases from J, with 16 bases between. Per the germline V gene, CDR1 is KGHSH and CDR2 is LQKENI. The CDR3 sequence: CASSPLGAGTEAFF. CDR3 DNA: TGTGCCAGCTCCCCTTTGGGGGCAGGTACTGAAGCTTTCTTT.